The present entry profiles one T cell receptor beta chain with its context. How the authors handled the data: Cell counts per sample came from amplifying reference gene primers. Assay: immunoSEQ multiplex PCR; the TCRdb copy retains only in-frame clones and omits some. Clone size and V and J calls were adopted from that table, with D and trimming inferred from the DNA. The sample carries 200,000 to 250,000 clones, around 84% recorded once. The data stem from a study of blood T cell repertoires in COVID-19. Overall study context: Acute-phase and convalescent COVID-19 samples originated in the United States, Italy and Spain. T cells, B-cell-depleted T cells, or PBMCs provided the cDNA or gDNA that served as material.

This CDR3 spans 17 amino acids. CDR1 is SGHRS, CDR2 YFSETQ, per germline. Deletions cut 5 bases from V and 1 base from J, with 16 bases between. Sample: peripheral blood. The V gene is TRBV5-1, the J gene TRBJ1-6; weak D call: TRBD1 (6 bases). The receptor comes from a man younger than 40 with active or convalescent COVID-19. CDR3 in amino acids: CASRRNRESSYNSPLHF. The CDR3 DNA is TGCGCCAGCAGACGCAACAGGGAGAGTTCCTATAATTCACCCCTCCACTTT.